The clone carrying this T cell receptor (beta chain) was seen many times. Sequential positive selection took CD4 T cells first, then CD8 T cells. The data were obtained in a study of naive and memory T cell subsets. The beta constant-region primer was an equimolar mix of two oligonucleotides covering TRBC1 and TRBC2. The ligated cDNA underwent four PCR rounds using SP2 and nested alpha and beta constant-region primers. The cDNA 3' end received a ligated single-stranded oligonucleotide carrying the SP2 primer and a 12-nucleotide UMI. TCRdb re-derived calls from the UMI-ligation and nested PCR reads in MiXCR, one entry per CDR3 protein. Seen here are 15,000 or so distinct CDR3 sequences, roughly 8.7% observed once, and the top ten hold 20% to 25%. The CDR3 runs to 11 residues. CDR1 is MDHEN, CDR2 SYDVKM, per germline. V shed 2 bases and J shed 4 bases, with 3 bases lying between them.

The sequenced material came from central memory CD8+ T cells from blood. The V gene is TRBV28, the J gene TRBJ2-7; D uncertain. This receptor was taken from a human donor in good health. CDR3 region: CASSLRYEQYF. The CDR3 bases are TGTGCCAGCAGTTTAAGGTACGAGCAGTACTTC. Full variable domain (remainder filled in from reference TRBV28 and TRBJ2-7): DVKVTQSSRYLVKRTGEKVFLECVQDMDHENMFWYRQDPGLGLRLIYFSYDVKMKEKGDIPEGYSVSREKKERFSLILESASTNQTSMYLCASSLRYEQYFGPGTRLTVT.